What follows is one T cell receptor (beta chain) and its context. No antigen is known for it. The sample originates from a study of T cell repertoires in cytomegalovirus infection. Overall study results and limits: Cumulative public TCR beta family frequency identified carriers of CMV plus the relevant HLA. CMV-specific HLA-C-restricted TCR beta clonotypes dominated the ex vivo response.

TCRdb ran MiXCR on the reads and lists one entry per CDR3 protein. Of nearly 700,000 distinct CDR3 sequences listed, around a third were seen once; the top ten hold approximately 18%. J gave up 6 bases and V 4 bases, and 14 bases lay outside the gene matches. The CDR3 loop spans 18 amino acids. Germline V gene sequence: CDR1 SGHNT, CDR2 YYREEE (reference sequence). The sequencing used cultured PBMCs, collected from culture after CMV antigen stimulation. The rearrangement joins TRBV5-4 to TRBJ2-7; 15 nucleotides line up with TRBD2. The sequence was obtained from a human donor in good health (CMV status not recorded). Some clones in this sample may be carry-over from other donors' samples. The CDR3 coding sequence is TGTGCCAGCAGCCCCGGACTAGCGGGAGGGCCGAGAGTCTCCGAGCAGTACTTC. Protein product: CASSPGLAGGPRVSEQYF.